This TCR beta chain was identified during a study of T-cell memory formation after mild COVID-19. Study information: Clusters were largely donor specific.

This clonotype turned up a few times. Its target is not known. Germline CDR1 and CDR2: KGHDR and SFDVKD. This CDR3 region has 15 residues. V shed 3 bases, J shed 4 bases, and the junction held 6 bases outside the gene matches. TCRdb reprocessed the 5' RACE reads with MiXCR, giving one entry per CDR3 protein. The sample has about 470,000 distinct CDR3 sequences; roughly 18% are singletons. Study results and caveats: Some clones that responded turned up in pre-infection memory, which suggests that cross-reactive memory joined in. Whether second-wave clones peaking at day 37 were SARS-CoV-2 specific went unconfirmed.

Sequenced sample: PBMCs or a T cell subset sorted from them (not recorded which). The V call is TRBV24-1, the J call TRBJ1-2, with 8 nucleotides matching TRBD1. The TCR sequence derives from an adult woman who had mild COVID-19 (a few samples of this study predate the infection). Cell type and time point are not known. The CDR3 nucleotides read TGTGCCACCAGTGATCGCAGGGGGCAGTTCTATGGCTACACCTTC. Protein product: CATSDRRGQFYGYTF.